This T cell receptor beta chain was found in a study of T cell responses to AZD1222 COVID-19 vaccine. In this sample, this clone turned up once. Assay used: immunoSEQ multiplex PCR; TCRdb lists only in-frame clones, some missing. The sample shows more than 85,000 clones, roughly nine tenths of them seen only once. The sequence was obtained from an adult in good health. The sample here was peripheral blood, taken on day 0 of AZD1222 vaccination.

CDR3: CASRAGEDNQPQHF. The CDR3 nucleotides are TGCGCCAGCAGGGCAGGGGAAGACAATCAGCCCCAGCATTTT. This chain links TRBV5-1 with TRBJ1-5, with TRBD1 as a possible D gene (6 bases). CDR3 length: 14 residues. V dropped 5 bases and J dropped 3 bases, with 12 bases sitting between them. Germline values: CDR1 SGHRS, CDR2 YFSETQ.